These T cell receptor beta chains were read from a single sample in a study of patients and donors after allogeneic stem cell transplantation. From the RT-PCR reads, TCRdb called clonotypes with MiXCR, one entry per CDR3 protein. The sample lists 920,000 or so distinct CDR3 sequences, roughly 18% occurring once. The sequencing input was blood, either unsorted or a sorted T cell fraction (not recorded which). Receptor source: a human donor who was either an allogeneic HSCT recipient or a stem cell or donor lymphocyte infusion donor (not recorded which). It is not recorded whose cells these are; they may come from a transplant donor. CDR3s leave out the opening cysteine and the closing phenylalanine or tryptophan. Expanded clones get a size class; other rows say once, few or many, or leave the size out.

TRBJ2-3,many,TRBV7-9,ASSSTSHAEDTQY
TRBJ2-2,NA,TRBV7-2,ASSLARLDTGELF
TRBJ2-3,many,TRBV5-1,ASSLMAGADTQY
TRBJ1-1,few,TRBV29-1,SVVSRLVDTEAF
TRBJ2-3,NA,TRBV6-1,ASMSTAGADTQY
TRBJ2-3,NA,TRBV2,ASRGSWAVRRDTQY
TRBJ2-3,NA,TRBV7-9,ASSETTGTFTDTQY
TRBJ1-1,many,TRBV12-3/TRBV12-4,ASSSLTWLNTEAF
TRBJ1-2,few,TRBV7-3,AWLVPLENYGYT
TRBJ2-3,NA,TRBV5-5,ASSLQRGQGDTQY
TRBJ2-7,NA,TRBV12-3/TRBV12-4,ASASRVLY
TRBJ2-2,few,TRBV4-1,ASSQVFLGALF
TRBJ2-7,NA,TRBV12-3/TRBV12-4,ASSGGRADEQY
TRBJ1-2,NA,TRBV7-9,ASSLGAAPANYGYT
TRBJ2-1,many,TRBV12-3/TRBV12-4,ASTGGLAGYNEQF
TRBJ2-3,few,TRBV20-1,SARDLSTDTQY
TRBJ2-4,NA,TRBV20-1,SAGTENIQY
TRBJ2-2,NA,TRBV5-1,ASMGRETGELF
TRBJ2-5,few,TRBV7-7,ASSLALLAGGPVTQY
TRBJ2-7,few,TRBV11-3,ASTVGEWDEQY
TRBJ2-1,NA,TRBV9,ASSVEGGRVGNEQF
TRBJ1-2,NA,TRBV5-1,ASTTSVQGPDGYT
TRBJ2-5,NA,TRBV2,ASLRDRGQETQY
TRBJ2-5,many,TRBV4-2,ASSQGALQETQY
TRBJ1-6,many,TRBV7-9,ASSLDGGEGSPLH
TRBJ1-1,NA,TRBV20-1,GHRGNTEAF
TRBJ2-7,NA,TRBV3-1,ASSQTGLGEQY
TRBJ2-2,NA,TRBV6-5,ASSYRNLGTGELF
TRBJ1-2,many,TRBV9,ASSVDGAPRSDGYT
TRBJ2-7,many,TRBV2,ASSRQGAYEQY
TRBJ1-1,few,TRBV7-9,ASSPGTPLEAF